The 28 T cell receptor beta chains below come from one sample, sequenced in a study of Graves' ophthalmopathy and Graves' hyperthyroidism. The sequenced template was RNA, covering the TCR beta CDR3 region. The first-round RT-PCR employed HTBI primers together with the Qiagen OneStep RT-PCR kit. A multiplex PCR was then performed as the second round. TCRdb itself ran the multiplex PCR reads through MiXCR, one entry per CDR3 protein. The sample comprises under 250,000 distinct CDR3 sequences, around a fifth of which are singletons, and roughly 45% rests with the top ten. Input material: peripheral blood. These receptors all come from a woman between 45 and 60 years old with Graves' ophthalmopathy.

Regarding this clonotype: A much larger clone is a single base away; this may be a read error. The rearrangement links TRBV18 to TRBJ2-4; 8 bases map to TRBD2. CDR3 size: 19 residues. Germline V gives CDR1 KGHSH, CDR2 LQKENI. Unmatched junction bases numbered 16, after V lost 6 bases and J lost 0 bases. The CDR3 loop is CASSPKGTRGRQAKNIQYF. The CDR3 region has the DNA TGTGCCAGCTCCCCAAAGGGGACTAGGGGGAGGCAAGCCAAAAACATTCAGTACTTC.

V gene TRBV10-3 combines with J gene TRBJ2-5; TRBD2 aligns across 8 bases. The junction had 7 bases not matched to a gene; V was cut back by 11 bases and J by 5 bases. Germline CDR1 is ENHRY and CDR2 is SYGVKD. The CDR3 is 12 amino acids. CDR3 in amino acids: CAAGTSFETQYF. The CDR3 region has the DNA TGTGCCGCTGGGACTAGTTTCGAGACCCAGTACTTC.

The V gene is TRBV7-9, the J gene TRBJ2-7; D call uncertain. Germline V gives CDR1 SEHNR, CDR2 FQNEAQ (reference sequence). This CDR3 is built from 13 residues. The germline V and J ends were trimmed by 2 bases and 5 bases, with 10 bases remaining between them. Here the CDR3 reads CASSLFQRDEQYF. The CDR3 DNA reads TGTGCCAGCAGCTTATTTCAGCGTGACGAGCAGTACTTC.

The chain is built from TRBV6-1 and TRBJ1-2; D gene ambiguous. The CDR3 consists of 16 residues. Germline loops: CDR1 MNHNS, CDR2 SASEGT. V was cut by 1 base and J by 0 bases, with 12 bases left in between. CDR3 region: CASSEVAGASNYGYTF. DNA for the CDR3: TGTGCCAGCAGTGAAGTCGCAGGAGCCTCTAACTATGGCTACACCTTC.

This clonotype appeared many times. This chain joins TRBV19 and TRBJ2-7; 7 nucleotides align to TRBD2. V shed 1 base, J shed 2 bases, and the junction held 11 bases outside the gene matches. The CDR3 is 17 amino acids. Germline CDR1 reads LNHDA; CDR2 reads SQIVND (reference sequence). This CDR3 is CASSIGLAEIPTYEQYF. CDR3 sequence (DNA): TGTGCCAGTAGTATAGGGCTAGCGGAGATCCCAACCTACGAGCAGTACTTC.

This clonotype was counted many times. V gene TRBV7-9 combines with J gene TRBJ1-2; D gene uncertain. In germline, CDR1 is SEHNR, CDR2 FQNEAQ (reference sequence). Trimming removed 8 bases at V and 3 bases at J, with 16 bases between. CDR3 size: 14 residues. The CDR3: CASGELGWDYGYTF. DNA for the CDR3: TGTGCCAGCGGGGAATTGGGTTGGGACTATGGCTACACCTTC.

This clonotype has only a few counts. This chain links TRBV12-3 or TRBV12-4 with TRBJ2-7; no clear D gene. The V and J ends lost 6 bases and 4 bases respectively, with 10 bases between them. CDR3 length: 12 residues. CDR3 in DNA: TGTGCCAGCAGCCATACACTGTACGAGCAGTACTTC. Protein sequence: CASSHTLYEQYF.

This clonotype appeared many times. The gene calls are TRBV2 and TRBJ2-5, with 10 nucleotides matching TRBD2. Trimming cost V 6 bases and J 1 base; bases outside gene matches: 8. This CDR3 spans 16 amino acids. Germline V CDR1 and CDR2: SNHLY, FYNNEI. The CDR3 loop reads CASSVRRTSGQETQYF. The DNA of the CDR3 is TGTGCCAGCAGCGTCCGTCGGACTAGCGGCCAAGAGACCCAGTACTTC.

This clonotype was detected many times. The chain combines TRBV7-6 with TRBJ1-1, with 7 bases matching TRBD1. CDR1 and CDR2 from the germline V gene are SGHVS and FNYEAQ. The V gene end was trimmed by 0 bases and the J gene end by 1 base; junction bases not matched to a gene: 5. This CDR3 is built from 16 residues. The CDR3 is CASSLAEGARNTEAFF. CDR3 in DNA: TGTGCCAGCAGCTTAGCAGAGGGGGCCCGGAACACTGAAGCTTTCTTT. Supplemented by reference TRBV7-6 and TRBJ1-1, the full variable domain reads GAGVSQSPRYKVTKRGQDVALRCDPISGHVSLYWYRQALGQGPEFLTYFNYEAQQDKSGLPNDRFSAERPEGSISTLTIQRTEQRDSAMYRCASSLAEGARNTEAFFGQGTRLTVV.

The chain links TRBV12-3 or TRBV12-4 to TRBJ1-1; 9 bases line up with TRBD1. The CDR3 loop spans 13 amino acids. J was trimmed by 6 bases and V by 6 bases; bases with no gene match: 5. The CDR3 nucleotides are TGTGCCAGCAGATCGGGACAGGGAGCTGAAGCTTTCTTT. Translated: CASRSGQGAEAFF.

This clonotype was seen many times. V usage is TRBV6-1 and J usage is TRBJ2-7, with 7 bases that match TRBD1. Germline CDR1 is MNHNS and CDR2 is SASEGT. The CDR3 loop spans 13 amino acids. V shed 4 bases, J shed 3 bases, and the junction held 3 bases outside the gene matches. CDR3 bases: TGTGCCAGCAGTGCCAGGGGGAGCTACGAGCAGTACTTC. It specifies CASSARGSYEQYF.

This clonotype was seen at least ten times. The gene calls are TRBV7-9 and TRBJ2-7; D is unresolved. Germline V gene data show CDR1 as SEHNR and CDR2 as FQNEAQ (reference sequence). The CDR3 runs 12 residues. Trimming pared 0 bases from V and 5 bases from J, leaving 5 bases between. CDR3 sequence reads: CASSLAFHEQYF. In DNA, the CDR3 is TGTGCCAGCAGCTTAGCGTTCCACGAGCAGTACTTC. The entire variable domain, with the rest obtained from reference TRBV7-9 and TRBJ2-7, is as follows: DTGVSQNPRHKITKRGQNVTFRCDPISEHNRLYWYRQTLGQGPEFLTYFQNEAQLEKSRLLSDRFSAERPKGSFSTLEIQRTEQGDSAMYLCASSLAFHEQYFGPGTRLTVT.

This clonotype showed up many times. This chain uses TRBV20-1 with TRBJ2-5, with D possibly TRBD2 on 6 matching bases. Germline CDR1 is DFQATT and CDR2 is SNEGSKA (reference sequence). V lost 1 base and J 2 bases, leaving 17 bases between the germline ends. This CDR3 spans 16 amino acids. The CDR3 loop reads CSARASGTSIQETQYF. The CDR3 DNA reads TGCAGTGCTAGAGCCTCGGGGACTTCGATACAAGAGACCCAGTACTTC.

The rearrangement links TRBV18 to TRBJ2-5; D is perhaps TRBD2 (5 bases). The CDR3 totals 13 residues. The germline V and J ends were trimmed by 5 bases and 5 bases, with 12 bases remaining between them. Germline loops: CDR1 KGHSH, CDR2 LQKENI. CDR3 protein: CASSATMGETQYF. The CDR3 coding sequence is TGTGCCAGCTCAGCGACTATGGGGGAGACCCAGTACTTC. Using reference TRBV18 and TRBJ2-5 for the parts outside the CDR3, the full variable domain is NAGVMQNPRHLVRRRGQEARLRCSPMKGHSHVYWYRQLPEEGLKFMVYLQKENIIDESGMPKERFSAEFPKEGPSILRIQQVVRGDSAAYFCASSATMGETQYFGPGTRLLVL.

This clonotype came up many times. The rearrangement uses TRBV6-1 and TRBJ2-6, with D uncertain. The germline V gene has CDR1 MNHNS and CDR2 SASEGT. This CDR3 has 16 amino acids. The germline V and J ends were trimmed by 8 bases and 3 bases, with 17 bases remaining between them. CDR3: CASGPLSLRGANVLTF. In nucleotides, the CDR3 is TGTGCCAGCGGACCCTTATCGTTGCGTGGGGCCAACGTCCTGACTTTC.

The table lists this clonotype with a count of one. The CDR3 region is CASSSTWQKETQYF. The CDR3 DNA follows: TGTGCCAGCAGCTCCACCTGGCAAAAAGAGACCCAGTACTTC. The chain is built from TRBV12-3 or TRBV12-4 and TRBJ2-5; D not resolved. The V gene lost 6 bases and the J gene lost 3 bases, with 14 bases spanning the gap. The CDR3 is made up of 14 amino acids.

This clonotype was found many times. This chain links TRBV19 with TRBJ2-6; 9 bases align to TRBD1. The CDR3 is 16 residues long. V shed 7 bases and J 1 base; nucleotides not matched to a gene: 5. Germline V gene lookup returns CDR1 LNHDA and CDR2 SQIVND (reference sequence). This CDR3 reads CASTGQGTSGANVLTF. The CDR3 DNA reads as TGTGCCAGTACGGGACAGGGAACGTCTGGGGCCAACGTCCTGACTTTC.

This clonotype was observed at least ten times. V and J are TRBV25-1 and TRBJ2-2, with 10 nucleotides matching TRBD1. Germline CDR1 is MGHDK and CDR2 is SYGVNS. With V trimmed by 8 bases and J by 1 base, 1 base remained unmatched. There are 14 residues in the CDR3. The CDR3 protein is CASRDRGNTGELFF. DNA for the CDR3: TGTGCCAGCCGGGACAGGGGGAACACCGGGGAGCTGTTTTTT.

On this clonotype: Germline and junction disagree at one end, which may indicate a read error. CDR3 coding DNA: TGTGCCAGCAGCCAGGGACTAGCCCAAAACATTCAGTACTTC. It encodes CASSQGLAQNIQYF. The chain has TRBV7-9 and TRBJ2-4; 9 bases are a match to TRBD2. The CDR3 runs to 14 residues. Per germline, CDR1 SEHNR and CDR2 FQNEAQ (reference sequence).

The chain employs TRBV6-2 or TRBV6-3 and TRBJ1-1; no firm D call. This CDR3 region has 15 residues. V was cut by 0 bases and J by 1 base, with 9 bases left in between. CDR1 MNHEY and CDR2 SVGEGT come from the germline V gene. The CDR3 here is CASSYSLHQNTEAFF. The CDR3 DNA follows: TGTGCCAGCAGTTACTCGCTACACCAGAACACTGAAGCTTTCTTT.

This clonotype was detected many times. V is TRBV27 and J is TRBJ2-7; TRBD2 aligns across 11 bases. This CDR3 is 14 amino acids long. After removal of 6 bases from V and 5 bases from J, the junction contained 6 bases not matched to a gene. In germline, CDR1 is MNHEY, CDR2 SMNVEV (reference sequence). In DNA, the CDR3 is TGTGCCAGCAGAAGACTAGCGGGATTCCACGAGCAGTACTTC. Translated: CASRRLAGFHEQYF.

At least ten counts were recorded for this clonotype. The chain uses TRBV5-1 and TRBJ1-1; D not resolved. The CDR3 contains 14 residues. The germline V and J ends were trimmed by 0 bases and 6 bases, with 12 bases remaining between them. In germline, CDR1 is SGHRS, CDR2 YFSETQ. CDR3 sequence (DNA): TGCGCCAGCAGCTTGGCCTCTAGGGCGGCTGAAGCTTTCTTT. Amino acid sequence: CASSLASRAAEAFF. Filled out from reference TRBV5-1 and TRBJ1-1, the complete variable domain reads KAGVTQTPRYLIKTRGQQVTLSCSPISGHRSVSWYQQTPGQGLQFLFEYFSETQRNKGNFPGRFSGRQFSNSRSEMNVSTLELGDSALYLCASSLASRAAEAFFGQGTRLTVV.

This clonotype was observed at least ten times. The chain has TRBV12-3 or TRBV12-4 and TRBJ1-5; perhaps TRBD1 as D (6 bases). CDR3 length equals 20 residues. V was shortened by 3 bases and J by 7 bases, with 31 bases between the two germline ends. The CDR3 is CASSLARGSAVRLLGQPQHF. The CDR3 DNA follows: TGTGCCAGCAGTTTGGCCAGGGGTTCCGCCGTGCGCCTGTTGGGGCAGCCCCAGCATTTT.

At least ten counts were recorded for this clonotype. The rearrangement uses TRBV5-6 and TRBJ1-6; no definite D call. Germline assignment: CDR1 SGHDT and CDR2 YYEEEE. The CDR3 is 13 amino acids. V lost 4 bases and J lost 14, with 16 bases in between. CDR3 in DNA: TGTGCCAGCAGCAAACAGATGACGGATTCCCTCCACTTT. Translation: CASSKQMTDSLHF.

The chain couples TRBV7-2 to TRBJ1-1; D may be TRBD1 (5 bases). V shed 4 bases and J shed 2 bases, with 11 bases lying between them. Germline V CDR1 and CDR2: SGHTA, FQGNSA. CDR3 length: 14 residues. The CDR3 bases are TGTGCCAGCAGCTCCTCGGACACTAACACTGAAGCTTTCTTT. Protein product: CASSSSDTNTEAFF.

The sample holds many counts of this clonotype. The rearrangement joins TRBV12-3 or TRBV12-4 to TRBJ2-2, with D perhaps matching TRBD1 (5 bases). Trimming pared 11 bases from V and 6 bases from J, leaving 19 bases between. The CDR3 totals 14 residues. CDR3 sequence reads: CASTAGWFAGELFF. The CDR3 nucleotides are TGTGCCTCCACCGCAGGGTGGTTCGCCGGGGAGCTGTTTTTT.

The table lists this clonotype with many counts. The chain uses TRBV5-6 and TRBJ1-5; 7 nucleotides match TRBD1. Per the germline V gene, CDR1 is SGHDT and CDR2 is YYEEEE. The CDR3 consists of 16 residues. V gave up 3 bases and J gave up 1 base; unmatched junction bases: 7. The CDR3 reads CASSSGGGGSNQPQHF. Here the CDR3 DNA reads TGTGCCAGCAGCTCGGGAGGGGGCGGGAGCAATCAGCCCCAGCATTTT. The variable domain in full, completed from reference TRBV5-6 and TRBJ1-5, reads DAGVTQSPTHLIKTRGQQVTLRCSPKSGHDTVSWYQQALGQGPQFIFQYYEEEERQRGNFPDRFSGHQFPNYSSELNVNALLLGDSALYLCASSSGGGGSNQPQHFGDGTRLSIL.

This clonotype has at least ten counts. This chain's CDR3 is CASSRVVDGYTF. CDR3 nucleotide sequence: TGTGCCAGCAGCAGGGTCGTGGATGGCTACACCTTC. The chain couples TRBV12-3 or TRBV12-4 to TRBJ1-2, with a weak D call TRBD1 (5 bases). V dropped 6 bases and J dropped 6 bases, with 11 bases sitting between them. CDR3 length equals 12 residues.